The 26 T cell receptor beta chains below were found in one sample sequenced in a study of T cell changes during pregnancy in multiple sclerosis (dated by TCRdb to the late 2010s). Libraries came from the immunoSEQ multiplex PCR assay. TCRdb limited this immuneACCESS table to in-frame rearrangements with V and J called. A share of clones is missing; checked studies link under half to unresolved V genes, and the rest is unexplained. This sample gives roughly 57,000 clones in total; around 94% of them show up just once. Under 3% of the sample lies in the top ten. The sample consisted of CD8+ T cells from peripheral blood mononuclear cells, taken after pregnancy. These receptors all come from a female donor with multiple sclerosis, enrolled in a pregnancy study.

The V and J genes are TRBV4-2 and TRBJ2-2, with a possible D match to TRBD1 (6 bases). This CDR3 has 14 residues. V was shortened by 7 bases and J by 5 bases, with 14 bases between the two germline ends. The germline CDR1 and CDR2 sequences are LGHNA and YNFKEQ. CDR3 in DNA: TGTGCCAGCACCTCGGGACAAAGGACCGGGGAGCTGTTTTTT. This codes for CASTSGQRTGELFF.

The rearrangement uses TRBV5-5 and TRBJ2-7, with TRBD2 identical over 9 bases. J gave up 6 bases and V 1 base, and 8 bases lay outside the gene matches. Germline assignment: CDR1 SGHKS and CDR2 YYEKEE (reference sequence). This CDR3 has 15 amino acids. The CDR3 is CASSLLAGDLSEQYF. The DNA of the CDR3 is TGTGCCAGCAGCTTGTTAGCGGGGGACCTCTCCGAGCAGTACTTC.

The J gene is TRBJ1-1, the V gene TRBV27; 9 positions agree with TRBD1. Looked up from germline, CDR1 is MNHEY and CDR2 is SMNVEV (reference sequence). The CDR3 totals 14 residues. Trimming at V came to 6 bases and at J to 5 bases, leaving 7 bases not matched to a gene. The CDR3 DNA follows: TGTGCCAGCAGCTCCGGGACAGGGATGACTGAAGCTTTCTTT. Amino acid sequence: CASSSGTGMTEAFF.

The chain uses TRBV7-2 and TRBJ1-5; 9 bases line up with TRBD1. The CDR3 is 16 residues long. Germline CDR1 and CDR2: SGHTA and FQGNSA. The V gene end was trimmed by 0 bases and the J gene end by 8 bases; junction bases not matched to a gene: 8. This CDR3 is CASSLAWTGDDKPQHF. CDR3 nucleotides: TGTGCCAGCAGCTTAGCATGGACAGGGGATGATAAGCCCCAGCATTTT.

The chain uses TRBV7-2 and TRBJ2-2, with D possibly being TRBD1 (7 bases). Trimming removed 3 bases at V and 4 bases at J, with 15 bases between. The CDR3 is 16 amino acids. In germline, CDR1 is SGHTA, CDR2 FQGNSA. For the CDR3, the DNA is TGTGCCAGCAGCTTCCGGGCAGGGGGGCCCACCGGGGAGCTGTTTTTT. Protein product: CASSFRAGGPTGELFF.

The chain carries TRBV6-1 and TRBJ1-2, with D uncertain. The CDR3 has 12 amino acids. Trimming stripped 3 bases from V and 5 bases from J, with 7 bases between. Germline V gene sequence: CDR1 MNHNS, CDR2 SASEGT. The CDR3 sequence: CASSDSPYGYTF. Written as DNA, the CDR3 is TGTGCCAGCAGTGACTCCCCTTATGGCTACACCTTC.

This chain joins TRBV5-6 and TRBJ2-3; D call uncertain. This CDR3 has 15 residues. Deletions cut 1 base from V and 0 bases from J, with 9 bases between. CDR1 is SGHDT and CDR2 is YYEEEE in the germline V gene. The CDR3 sequence is CASSLLLPSTDTQYF. The CDR3 region has the DNA TGTGCCAGCAGCTTGTTACTCCCTAGCACAGATACGCAGTATTTT.

The chain couples TRBV5-1 to TRBJ2-7; 11 bases map to TRBD2. The CDR3 has 16 residues. Germline CDR1 SGHRS, CDR2 YFSETQ. V lost 0 bases and J lost 0; bases outside the gene matches: 2. CDR3 region: CASSLGLAGSSYEQYF. CDR3 nucleotide sequence: TGCGCCAGCAGCTTGGGACTAGCGGGGAGCTCCTACGAGCAGTACTTC.

The rearrangement joins TRBV27 to TRBJ2-1; D is possibly TRBD1 (5 bases). The V gene lost 8 bases and the J gene lost 4 bases, with 18 bases spanning the gap. From germline, CDR1 is MNHEY and CDR2 SMNVEV (reference sequence). The CDR3 totals 15 residues. CDR3 nucleotides: TGTGCCAGCGACCCCCCATCTGACAGTTACAATGAGCAGTTCTTC. Translated: CASDPPSDSYNEQFF.

This rearrangement joins TRBV4-1 to TRBJ1-1; the match to TRBD1 covers 9 bases. This CDR3 is built from 14 residues. J gave up 8 bases and V 2 bases, and 6 bases lay outside the gene matches. CDR1 and CDR2 from the germline V gene are MGHRA and YSYEKL. The CDR3 DNA is TGCGCCAGCAGCCAAATCGGGACAGGGAAAGAAGCTTTCTTT. It encodes CASSQIGTGKEAFF.

The rearrangement links TRBV5-1 to TRBJ2-1; no clear D gene. The CDR3 loop spans 14 amino acids. Germline assignment: CDR1 SGHRS and CDR2 YFSETQ. Between the trimmed V and J ends, which lost 2 bases and 2 bases, there was a span of 8 bases. CDR3 loop: CASSFLTAYNEQFF. For the CDR3, the DNA is TGCGCCAGCAGCTTCCTTACGGCCTACAATGAGCAGTTCTTC.

The genes are TRBV4-1 and TRBJ2-3; 12 positions match TRBD2. J was trimmed by 6 bases and V by 5 bases; bases with no gene match: 9. This CDR3 comprises 16 residues. Germline values: CDR1 MGHRA, CDR2 YSYEKL. The CDR3 reads CASSRLAGAEGDTQYF. DNA of the CDR3: TGCGCCAGCAGCAGACTAGCGGGAGCAGAGGGGGATACGCAGTATTTT.

In this sample, this clone turned up once. The chain couples TRBV29-1 to TRBJ2-7; D is undetermined. From germline, CDR1 is SQVTM and CDR2 ANQGSEA. The CDR3 is 12 amino acids. The V gene lost 0 bases and the J gene lost 5 bases, with 8 bases spanning the gap. In nucleotides, the CDR3 is TGCAGCGTTGAAGATCTTACGGACGAGCAGTACTTC. Amino acids: CSVEDLTDEQYF.

The genes are TRBV9 and TRBJ2-7; D gene uncertain. Trimming left V 4 bases short and J 9 bases short, with 14 bases between. Germline values: CDR1 SGDLS, CDR2 YYNGEE. The CDR3 spans 12 residues. CDR3 sequence reads: CASSSAYGRQYF. The CDR3 coding sequence is TGTGCCAGCAGCTCCGCCTATGGTAGGCAGTACTTC.

V and J are TRBV7-9 and TRBJ1-2; D perhaps matches TRBD1 (5 bases). Germline loops: CDR1 SEHNR, CDR2 FQNEAQ (reference sequence). V lost 3 bases and J lost 7, with 12 bases in between. CDR3 length: 13 residues. As DNA, the CDR3 is TGTGCCAGCAGCTTCGCCAGGGATGGTGGCTACACCTTC. Protein: CASSFARDGGYTF.

This clone was found once. The gene calls are TRBV29-1 and TRBJ1-1, with a weak D call TRBD1 (6 bases). The CDR3 covers 14 residues. Trimming cost V 7 bases and J 3 bases, with 18 bases left between them. Germline V gene data show CDR1 as SQVTM and CDR2 as ANQGSEA. Written as DNA, the CDR3 is TGCAGCGCCTCAGGGGCCCTCTTGGACACTGAAGCTTTCTTT. Encoded protein: CSASGALLDTEAFF.

The chain uses TRBV27 and TRBJ2-5, with D unclear. The germline CDR1 and CDR2 sequences are MNHEY and SMNVEV (reference sequence). V was pared by 3 bases and J by 3 bases, with 8 bases between. The CDR3 consists of 13 residues. The CDR3, as DNA: TGTGCCAGCAGTTTGGGCCAGGAAGAGACCCAGTACTTC. Its protein product is CASSLGQEETQYF.

The rearrangement joins TRBV19 to TRBJ1-3; D possibly corresponds to TRBD1 (6 bases). The CDR3 totals 14 residues. V shed 7 bases and J shed 4 bases, with 14 bases lying between them. Per germline, CDR1 LNHDA and CDR2 SQIVND (reference sequence). CDR3 nucleotide sequence: TGTGCCAGTACCTTACAGGGTCCCGGAAACACCATATATTTT. It encodes CASTLQGPGNTIYF. Combining the CDR3 with reference TRBV19 and TRBJ1-3 gives the whole variable domain DGGITQSPKYLFRKEGQNVTLSCEQNLNHDAMYWYRQDPGQGLRLIYYSQIVNDFQKGDIAEGYSVSREKKESFPLTVTSAQKNPTAFYLCASTLQGPGNTIYFGEGSWLTVV.

V and J are TRBV6-6 and TRBJ2-7; D not certain. Trimming stripped 6 bases from V and 5 bases from J, with 14 bases between. CDR1 and CDR2 from the germline V gene are MNHNY and SVGAGI (reference sequence). The CDR3 consists of 13 residues. The DNA for the CDR3 is TGTGCCAGCAGCGCGATTGAGGAGCACGAGCAGTACTTC. This translates into CASSAIEEHEQYF.

The CDR3 sequence: CASSLIAGAYNEQFF. DNA of the CDR3: TGTGCCAGCAGCTTAATAGCGGGAGCCTACAATGAGCAGTTCTTC. The chain employs TRBV7-3 and TRBJ2-1; the match to TRBD2 covers 9 bases. Trimming took 1 base from V and 2 from J; bases not matched to a gene: 0. The CDR3 spans 15 residues. The germline gives CDR1 SGHTA, CDR2 FQGTGA.

The gene calls are TRBV5-1 and TRBJ2-1, with 13 bases that match TRBD2. The CDR3 spans 17 residues. J gave up 4 bases and V 0 bases, and 4 bases lay outside the gene matches. Germline lookup yields CDR1 SGHRS and CDR2 YFSETQ. The DNA of the CDR3 is TGCGCCAGCAGCTTGGCCGGGACTAGCGGGGTTTACAATGAGCAGTTCTTC. Protein product: CASSLAGTSGVYNEQFF.

J is TRBJ2-7 and V is TRBV7-9, with TRBD1 identical over 10 bases. Germline assignment: CDR1 SEHNR and CDR2 FQNEAQ (reference sequence). V shed 6 bases, J shed 2 bases, and the junction held 7 bases outside the gene matches. CDR3 length: 15 residues. This CDR3 is CASSKRDRGTYEQYF. CDR3 bases: TGTGCCAGCAGTAAACGGGACAGGGGAACCTACGAGCAGTACTTC.

This clone turned up a few times. The J gene is TRBJ1-2, the V gene TRBV29-1; D remains ambiguous. There are 13 residues in the CDR3. V shed 1 base and J shed 3 bases, with 9 bases lying between them. Germline CDR1 is SQVTM and CDR2 is ANQGSEA. The CDR3 region has the DNA TGCAGCGTTGAAGGAGACTATCACTATGGCTACACCTTC. This codes for CSVEGDYHYGYTF.

The V and J genes are TRBV6-5 and TRBJ2-2; 7 nucleotides line up with TRBD1. Germline lookup yields CDR1 MNHEY and CDR2 SVGAGI. This CDR3 spans 15 amino acids. V was pared by 2 bases and J by 0 bases, with 0 bases of the junction left unmatched. CDR3 DNA: TGTGCCAGCAGTTACGGGACAGCGAACACCGGGGAGCTGTTTTTT. It codes for CASSYGTANTGELFF.

The chain joins TRBV29-1 to TRBJ2-7; 7 bases align to TRBD1. This CDR3 has 13 residues. From germline, CDR1 is SQVTM and CDR2 ANQGSEA. V shed 6 bases, J shed 2 bases, and the junction held 7 bases outside the gene matches. CDR3 loop: CSVEDRTTYEQYF. The CDR3 nucleotides read TGCAGCGTAGAGGACAGGACAACCTACGAGCAGTACTTC.

The genes are TRBV19 and TRBJ1-2; 7 nucleotides match TRBD1. J was trimmed by 7 bases and V by 7 bases; bases with no gene match: 6. Germline loops: CDR1 LNHDA, CDR2 SQIVND (reference sequence). The CDR3 is 12 amino acids. The CDR3 sequence: CASTEGASGYTF. For the CDR3, the DNA is TGTGCCAGTACAGAGGGGGCCAGTGGCTACACCTTC.